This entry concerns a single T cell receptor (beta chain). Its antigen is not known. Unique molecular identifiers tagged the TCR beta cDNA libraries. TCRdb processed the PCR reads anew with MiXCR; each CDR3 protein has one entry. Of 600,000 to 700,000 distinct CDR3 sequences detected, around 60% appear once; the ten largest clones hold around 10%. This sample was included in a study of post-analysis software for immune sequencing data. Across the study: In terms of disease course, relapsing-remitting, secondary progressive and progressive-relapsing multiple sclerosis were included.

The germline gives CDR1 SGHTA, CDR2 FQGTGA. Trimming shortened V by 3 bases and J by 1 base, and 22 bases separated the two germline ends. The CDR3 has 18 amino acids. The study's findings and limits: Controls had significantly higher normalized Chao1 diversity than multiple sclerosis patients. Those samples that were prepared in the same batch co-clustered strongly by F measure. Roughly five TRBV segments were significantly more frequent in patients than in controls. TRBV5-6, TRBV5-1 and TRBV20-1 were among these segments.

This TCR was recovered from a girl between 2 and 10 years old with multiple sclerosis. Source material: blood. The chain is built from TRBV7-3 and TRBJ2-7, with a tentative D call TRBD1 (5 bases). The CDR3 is CASSFKVQGRHSSYEQYF. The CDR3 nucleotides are TGTGCCAGCAGCTTTAAAGTCCAGGGCAGACACTCTTCCTACGAGCAGTACTTC.